This T cell receptor beta chain was found in a study of neurological immune-mediated disorders (dated by TCRdb to between 2017 and 2020). Regarding the research as a whole: Among the approximately 35 multiple sclerosis patients, some 31 had relapsing-remitting MS and 3 had secondary progressive MS. The study compared peripheral blood TCR-beta repertoires of HTLV-I-associated myelopathy (HAM/TSP) patients, multiple sclerosis patients and healthy controls using UMI-based sequencing. The 90 to 110 TCR-beta libraries included longitudinal samples, technical triplicates and paired sorted CD4+ and CD8+ T-cell subsets alongside PBMC samples. Of the approximately 66 subjects in the cohort, about 14 were HAM/TSP patients, approximately 34 were multiple sclerosis patients, and around 20 were healthy controls. Study-wide findings and limitations: Repertoires from 18 of 34 MS patients were grouped by phylogenetic analysis into a cluster of related CDR3 sequences, suggesting a possible repertoire-level signature. Across subjects, expanded clones never shared an identical CDR3 amino acid sequence, which suggests that the TCR-beta repertoires in every group were private. TCR clonal expansion was greatest in HAM/TSP patients and smallest in MS patients, who ranked below even healthy controls. The MS cluster was not associated with any clinical or MRI features, and the authors stated that larger cohorts are needed.

For unsorted PBMC libraries, 2 million PBMCs were used after storage in RNAlater at -80 degrees C until RNA extraction. The multiple sclerosis patients were enrolled in a US clinical protocol that used magnetic resonance imaging to evaluate disease progression. Peripheral blood was subjected to Ficoll-Hypaque density gradient centrifugation to isolate PBMCs, which were then cryopreserved in liquid nitrogen. CDR1 SQVTM and CDR2 ANQGSEA are derived from the germline V gene. There are 12 amino acids in the CDR3, from cysteine to phenylalanine inclusive. The CDR3 DNA has 36 bases and is translated from base 1. cDNA synthesis used template-switch 5'RACE with a primer carrying a 10-nucleotide random unique molecular identifier tagging each TCR transcript. Each sequencing run produced over 180 million TCR-beta sequences covering 15-18 subjects. Total RNA was extracted with the RNeasy kit. The KAPA Real-time Library Amplification kit was used to amplify TCR-beta VDJ regions with primers for the TCR constant region and the 5'RACE anchor. Sample indexes and Illumina adaptors were added in a first PCR, after which library yield was increased in a second PCR. After Ampure bead purification, the roughly 650 bp TCR product was size-selected on a 2% E-gel SizeSelection system. Before pooling, libraries had their quality checked on a Bioanalyzer, their concentration measured with Qubit, and their quantity determined with the Kapa Library Quantification kit. Paired-end 2 x 150 bp sequencing of the libraries was performed on an Illumina HiSeq 2500. To increase sequence diversity, roughly 24-30% phiX was spiked into each library pool. As for the original processing: The UMI-based MiGEC pipeline processed quality-filtered reads and removed over 75% of raw TCR sequences during error correction. IMGT germline references were used for alignment of VDJ genes, and clonotypes were defined by a unique CDR3 amino acid sequence together with V-J genes. Clonal expansion, Shannon diversity and CDR3 relatedness were evaluated with VDJtools (CalcPairwiseDistances, ClusterSamples), while phylogenetic trees were built in CLCbio workbench. Using coefficient-of-variation modelling across technical triplicates, the study counted a clone as expanded if it had at least 8 unique UMIs. The public reads were quality trimmed at Q25 with fastp and then assembled into clones with MiXCR by TCRdb, keeping productive beta chains. Identical CDR3 proteins give one entry, which carries the most common genes and DNA. Here the V and J calls rest on TCRdb's processing, not on the authors' analysis. The sample table lists about 120,000 distinct CDR3 sequences, roughly 3.2% of them with a count of one. The ten top clones hold roughly 1.3% of the sample.

In its sample, this clonotype was seen many times. This clone's antigen is unknown. Per-base quality was not reported, and no clone a single base away is much larger than it. This chain is built from TRBV29-1 and TRBJ2-2; TRBD1 is perhaps the D gene, given 5 matching bases. The clonotype originates from a woman aged 25-40 years with multiple sclerosis. The sample was PBMCs. The sequence in DNA is TGCAGTGCCAGGGAGAACACCGGGGAGCTGTTTTTT. It specifies CSARENTGELFF.